This is a list of T cell receptor beta chains from one sample in a study of T cells in Graves' hyperthyroidism and ophthalmopathy. TCRdb ran MiXCR on the multiplex PCR reads and lists one entry per CDR3 protein. The table lists about 560,000 distinct CDR3 sequences, approximately 15% of them singletons. Sequencing was carried out using blood. Source of these receptors: a woman aged 18-29 years with Graves' hyperthyroidism. Both conserved end residues are part of each CDR3. Each record gives: D gene, clone size, V gene, J gene, CDR3 DNA, CDR3 protein. D genes are given only for firm matches. Clone sizes are given selectively: once, few, many, or a class where the clone is expanded.

D gene: NA; clone size: many; V gene: TRBV11-2; J gene: TRBJ1-5; CDR3 DNA: TGTGCCAGCAGCTTGGGGCAGAATAGCAATCAGCCCCAGCATTTT; CDR3 protein: CASSLGQNSNQPQHF
D gene: NA; clone size: many; V gene: TRBV20-1; J gene: TRBJ2-5; CDR3 DNA: TGCAGTGCTAGAGGCGTCGCCGAAGAGACCCAGTACTTC; CDR3 protein: CSARGVAEETQYF
D gene: NA; clone size: few; V gene: TRBV24-1; J gene: TRBJ2-1; CDR3 DNA: TGTGCCACCAGTGATTTCGCCGACGGGTACAATGAGCAGTTCTTC; CDR3 protein: CATSDFADGYNEQFF
D gene: TRBD1; clone size: few; V gene: TRBV4-3; J gene: TRBJ1-1; CDR3 DNA: TGCGCCAGCAGCCCAAACCCGACAGGGGGCTGGGCTTTCTTT; CDR3 protein: CASSPNPTGGWAFF
D gene: TRBD1; clone size: few; V gene: TRBV9; J gene: TRBJ2-3; CDR3 DNA: TGTGCCAGCAGCTCCCGGGACAGACCCACAGATACGCAGTATTTT; CDR3 protein: CASSSRDRPTDTQYF
D gene: NA; clone size: many; V gene: TRBV20-1; J gene: TRBJ1-1; CDR3 DNA: TGCAGTGCTGTTCTCCGGGCTCTGAACACTGAAGCTTTCTTT; CDR3 protein: CSAVLRALNTEAFF
D gene: NA; clone size: few; V gene: TRBV7-9; J gene: TRBJ1-4; CDR3 DNA: TGTGCCAGCAGCTTAAGAGATCGGGCAGGGAGGTTCGGTTCGGCAACTAATGAAAAACTGTTTTTT; CDR3 protein: CASSLRDRAGRFGSATNEKLFF
D gene: NA; clone size: many; V gene: TRBV11-2; J gene: TRBJ1-6; CDR3 DNA: TGTGCCAGCAGCTTAGCCAATGCCGAAAATTCACCCCTCCACTTT; CDR3 protein: CASSLANAENSPLHF
D gene: TRBD1; clone size: many; V gene: TRBV6-5; J gene: TRBJ1-6; CDR3 DNA: TGTGCCAGCAGTTACGGGACAGGGAGGGTTTCACCCCTCCACTTT; CDR3 protein: CASSYGTGRVSPLHF
D gene: TRBD2; clone size: NA; V gene: TRBV6-1; J gene: TRBJ2-2; CDR3 DNA: TGTGCCAGCGGAGCGGGGACCGGGGAGCTGTTTTTT; CDR3 protein: CASGAGTGELFF
D gene: TRBD1; clone size: many; V gene: TRBV5-1; J gene: TRBJ2-3; CDR3 DNA: TGCGCCAGCAGCCCCCGCCGCAGGGGGCAGGATACGCAGTATTTT; CDR3 protein: CASSPRRRGQDTQYF
D gene: NA; clone size: NA; V gene: TRBV6-1; J gene: TRBJ1-2; CDR3 DNA: TGTGCCAGCAGTGAATGGGGGGCGCAGACCTATGGCTACACCTTC; CDR3 protein: CASSEWGAQTYGYTF
D gene: NA; clone size: NA; V gene: TRBV4-3; J gene: TRBJ1-1; CDR3 DNA: TGCGCCAGCAGCCAAGAATGGGGCAGTGAAGCTTTCTTT; CDR3 protein: CASSQEWGSEAFF
D gene: TRBD1; clone size: many; V gene: TRBV27; J gene: TRBJ1-5; CDR3 DNA: TGTGCCAGCAGTTTACAGGGGGCTTCCTCCTACAATCAGCCCCAGCATTTT; CDR3 protein: CASSLQGASSYNQPQHF
D gene: NA; clone size: NA; V gene: TRBV4-3; J gene: TRBJ1-2; CDR3 DNA: TGCGCCAGCAGCCAAGTTACCAGCAACTATGGCTACACCTTC; CDR3 protein: CASSQVTSNYGYTF
D gene: TRBD2; clone size: many; V gene: TRBV7-3; J gene: TRBJ2-3; CDR3 DNA: TGTGCCAGCAGCCCGACTAGCGGGGAGGCAGATACGCAGTATTTT; CDR3 protein: CASSPTSGEADTQYF
D gene: NA; clone size: few; V gene: TRBV7-8; J gene: TRBJ1-4; CDR3 DNA: TGTGCCAGCAGCTTAGCCCCCCCTCCGGGGGAAAAACTGTTTTTT; CDR3 protein: CASSLAPPPGEKLFF
D gene: TRBD1; clone size: many; V gene: TRBV7-9; J gene: TRBJ1-1; CDR3 DNA: TGTGCCAGCAGACATAGTGGGACAGCTGAAGCTTTCTTT; CDR3 protein: CASRHSGTAEAFF
D gene: TRBD1; clone size: many; V gene: TRBV7-9; J gene: TRBJ2-4; CDR3 DNA: TGTGCCAGCAGCCTGTCCGGGACAGGGTTAAACATTCAGTACTTC; CDR3 protein: CASSLSGTGLNIQYF
D gene: NA; clone size: NA; V gene: TRBV19; J gene: TRBJ1-2; CDR3 DNA: TGTGCCAGTAGTATGGGATCGGGGAACTATGGCTACACCTTC; CDR3 protein: CASSMGSGNYGYTF
D gene: NA; clone size: few; V gene: TRBV5-4; J gene: TRBJ1-2; CDR3 DNA: TGTGCCAGCAGCCCCCAGCCAGGGGTGGATGGCTACACCTTC; CDR3 protein: CASSPQPGVDGYTF
D gene: NA; clone size: NA; V gene: TRBV7-2; J gene: TRBJ2-2; CDR3 DNA: TGTGCCAGCAGCTTAGTCGCAGGGGGGGCCGGGGAGCTGTTTTTT; CDR3 protein: CASSLVAGGAGELFF
D gene: NA; clone size: NA; V gene: TRBV29-1; J gene: TRBJ1-5; CDR3 DNA: TGCAGCGTTGAAGAAGGGTTCGGTCAGCCCCAGCATTTT; CDR3 protein: CSVEEGFGQPQHF
D gene: NA; clone size: NA; V gene: TRBV27; J gene: TRBJ1-2; CDR3 DNA: TGTGCCAGCAGTTTGTCCAACTACTATGGCTACACCTTC; CDR3 protein: CASSLSNYYGYTF
D gene: TRBD2; clone size: many; V gene: TRBV6-1; J gene: TRBJ2-3; CDR3 DNA: TGTGCCAGCAGTTATAGCGGGAGGGCCGTAGATACGCAGTATTTT; CDR3 protein: CASSYSGRAVDTQYF
D gene: TRBD1; clone size: many; V gene: TRBV18; J gene: TRBJ1-4; CDR3 DNA: TGTGCCAGCTCACCAGAAACAGGGGATGAAAAACTGTTTTTT; CDR3 protein: CASSPETGDEKLFF
D gene: NA; clone size: few; V gene: TRBV7-9; J gene: TRBJ2-7; CDR3 DNA: TGTGCCAGCAGACCCAGGGGGGGGGGGGTGAGCGAGCAGTACTTC; CDR3 protein: CASRPRGGGVSEQYF
D gene: TRBD2; clone size: few; V gene: TRBV19; J gene: TRBJ2-3; CDR3 DNA: TGTGCCAGTAGTATTCTAGCGGGAGATACGCAGTATTTT; CDR3 protein: CASSILAGDTQYF
D gene: NA; clone size: few; V gene: TRBV20-1; J gene: TRBJ2-3; CDR3 DNA: TGCAGTGCTAGCCTGCTAGCGACGACCACAGATACGCAGTATTTT; CDR3 protein: CSASLLATTTDTQYF
D gene: NA; clone size: few; V gene: TRBV12-3/TRBV12-4; J gene: TRBJ2-3; CDR3 DNA: TGTGCCAGCAGTTTTCGGCAGGGCATTCCCACAGATACGCAGTATTTT; CDR3 protein: CASSFRQGIPTDTQYF
D gene: TRBD1; clone size: many; V gene: TRBV13; J gene: TRBJ2-3; CDR3 DNA: TGTGCCAGCAGCACTGCCCTGGACAGGGGGCAGGGCACAGATACGCAGTATTTT; CDR3 protein: CASSTALDRGQGTDTQYF
D gene: TRBD1; clone size: many; V gene: TRBV11-2; J gene: TRBJ2-1; CDR3 DNA: TGTGCCAGCTCATTTTGGGGACAGGGCATCTACAATGAGCAGTTCTTC; CDR3 protein: CASSFWGQGIYNEQFF
D gene: TRBD2; clone size: few; V gene: TRBV20-1; J gene: TRBJ2-7; CDR3 DNA: TGCAGTGCGAGGGAGGGGAAACTAGCGGACTTCTCCTACGAGCAGTACTTC; CDR3 protein: CSAREGKLADFSYEQYF
D gene: TRBD2; clone size: few; V gene: TRBV10-3; J gene: TRBJ2-1; CDR3 DNA: TGTGCCATCCTCCGGACTAGCGGGAACTACAATGAGCAGTTCTTC; CDR3 protein: CAILRTSGNYNEQFF
D gene: NA; clone size: many; V gene: TRBV6-2/TRBV6-3; J gene: TRBJ1-1; CDR3 DNA: TGTGCCAGCAGTTACGTCGCACAGAATGAAGCTTTCTTT; CDR3 protein: CASSYVAQNEAFF
D gene: NA; clone size: few; V gene: TRBV18; J gene: TRBJ2-5; CDR3 DNA: TGTGCCAGCTCACCACTCGAGTTGTGGGGTACCCAGTACTTC; CDR3 protein: CASSPLELWGTQYF
D gene: NA; clone size: many; V gene: TRBV6-1; J gene: TRBJ2-1; CDR3 DNA: TGTGCCAGCAAACCCCCGCCTCTTAACAATGAGCAGTTCTTC; CDR3 protein: CASKPPPLNNEQFF
D gene: NA; clone size: NA; V gene: TRBV6-1; J gene: TRBJ2-7; CDR3 DNA: TGTGCCAGCAGTAGAACGGACGGACCCTACGAGCAGTACTTC; CDR3 protein: CASSRTDGPYEQYF
D gene: TRBD1; clone size: many; V gene: TRBV19; J gene: TRBJ1-2; CDR3 DNA: TGTGCCAGTAGAAGGAGGACAGGGGAAACGTCAGGAGGCTATGGCTACACCTTC; CDR3 protein: CASRRRTGETSGGYGYTF
D gene: NA; clone size: NA; V gene: TRBV29-1; J gene: TRBJ2-3; CDR3 DNA: TGCAGCGTTGAAGGCCAGGGGCACCAAGAGGCAGATACGCAGTATTTT; CDR3 protein: CSVEGQGHQEADTQYF
D gene: NA; clone size: many; V gene: TRBV27; J gene: TRBJ2-7; CDR3 DNA: TGTGCCAGCAGTTTTTCCCAGGGAATGAGGACTTCCAAGCAGTACTTC; CDR3 protein: CASSFSQGMRTSKQYF
D gene: NA; clone size: many; V gene: TRBV20-1; J gene: TRBJ1-2; CDR3 DNA: TGCAGTGCTAGTAAGCAGGGTTCTAGTGGCTACACCTTC; CDR3 protein: CSASKQGSSGYTF
D gene: NA; clone size: many; V gene: TRBV24-1; J gene: TRBJ2-1; CDR3 DNA: TGTGCCACCAGTGATGCGGACAGATACCGCAATGAGCAGTTCTTC; CDR3 protein: CATSDADRYRNEQFF
D gene: TRBD2; clone size: NA; V gene: TRBV25-1; J gene: TRBJ2-3; CDR3 DNA: TGTGCCAGCAGTGGATCAGCGGGAGGGGGAGATACGCAGTATTTT; CDR3 protein: CASSGSAGGGDTQYF
D gene: NA; clone size: few; V gene: TRBV15; J gene: TRBJ1-3; CDR3 DNA: TGTGCCACCAGTGAGATCTCTGGAAACACCATATATTTT; CDR3 protein: CATSEISGNTIYF
D gene: TRBD1; clone size: many; V gene: TRBV27; J gene: TRBJ2-3; CDR3 DNA: TGTGCCAGCAGTTTCCAGGGGGCCTACACAGATACGCAGTATTTT; CDR3 protein: CASSFQGAYTDTQYF
D gene: TRBD1; clone size: many; V gene: TRBV12-3/TRBV12-4; J gene: TRBJ2-7; CDR3 DNA: TGTGCCAGCAGTGCAGGGGGCTGGGACGAGCAGTACTTC; CDR3 protein: CASSAGGWDEQYF
D gene: NA; clone size: NA; V gene: TRBV27; J gene: TRBJ2-6; CDR3 DNA: TGTGCCAGCAGTAAACAGGCGTCTCGGTCTGGGGCCAACGTCCTGACTTTC; CDR3 protein: CASSKQASRSGANVLTF
D gene: NA; clone size: NA; V gene: TRBV3-1; J gene: TRBJ2-3; CDR3 DNA: TGTGCCAGCAGCGTCTCAAGGGCTAGCGCGACAGATACGCAGTATTTT; CDR3 protein: CASSVSRASATDTQYF
D gene: NA; clone size: many; V gene: TRBV6-1; J gene: TRBJ1-1; CDR3 DNA: TGTGCCAGCAGTGACTGGGACACTGAAGCTTTCTTT; CDR3 protein: CASSDWDTEAFF
D gene: TRBD1; clone size: few; V gene: TRBV6-1; J gene: TRBJ2-2; CDR3 DNA: TGTACCGGGAAAGGGGGACAGGGAACCACCGGGGAGCTGTTTTTT; CDR3 protein: CTGKGGQGTTGELFF
D gene: TRBD2; clone size: NA; V gene: TRBV25-1; J gene: TRBJ2-1; CDR3 DNA: TGTGCCAACAGTGAACGTAGCGGGACCTACAATGAGCAGTTCTTC; CDR3 protein: CANSERSGTYNEQFF
D gene: TRBD1; clone size: NA; V gene: TRBV4-1; J gene: TRBJ2-7; CDR3 DNA: TGCGCCAGCAGCCAACTATTGACAGGGGGCGGCCACGAGCAGTACTTC; CDR3 protein: CASSQLLTGGGHEQYF
D gene: TRBD1; clone size: many; V gene: TRBV28; J gene: TRBJ2-5; CDR3 DNA: TGTGCCAGCAGGGGACAGGGGGTAGCGGAGACCCAGTACTTC; CDR3 protein: CASRGQGVAETQYF